This is a list of T cell receptor beta chains from one sample in a study of T cells in tuberculosis. TCRdb's table, derived via immunoSEQ multiplex PCR, lists solely in-frame clones and lacks some. The sample shows 80,000 to 100,000 clones, approximately 91% of them seen only once. Material for sequencing was CD1b-GMM tetramer-negative cells sorted from PBMCs. These receptor sequences come from an adult woman with latent tuberculosis. The CDR3 runs from the conserved cysteine through the conserved F or W. Some rows mark clone size as missing; the rest say once, few, many or name a class of expanded clone.

V gene	clone size	J gene	CDR3 protein
TRBV30	-	TRBJ2-2	CAWSVPSGGAPGELFF
TRBV10-1	once	TRBJ2-1	CASSESTGGELHEQFF
TRBV5-1	-	TRBJ1-3	CASRDGNTIYF
TRBV19	-	TRBJ1-2	CASRSRDRIYGYTF
TRBV20-1	-	TRBJ2-1	CSAGEEQFF
TRBV29-1	once	TRBJ2-2	CSVDPRQGGELFF
TRBV11-3	-	TRBJ1-1	CASSLRGGNTEAFF
TRBV21-1	-	TRBJ2-3	CAGQGVADTQYF
TRBV12-2	-	TRBJ2-2	CASRLGQNTGELFF
TRBV25-1	few	TRBJ1-1	CASRDRMNTEAFF
TRBV20-1	-	TRBJ2-3	CSARSGDTQYF
TRBV28	once	TRBJ1-2	CASKTRQHYGYTF
TRBV14	-	TRBJ2-1	CASSQVLAGTYNEQFF
TRBV2	-	TRBJ2-5	CASSEWASGGAPEETQYF
TRBV7-2	-	TRBJ1-5	CASSLAGVRGLETQPQHF
TRBV6-1	-	TRBJ1-2	CATLQGLGYTF
TRBV6-5	-	TRBJ2-1	CASSLSGGPMQGQFF
TRBV4-3	-	TRBJ2-3	CASSQGAGGRIDTQYF
TRBV7-2	-	TRBJ1-2	CASSLSGQGGRDGYTF
TRBV5-4	-	TRBJ2-5	CASRGTSARETQYF
TRBV6-6	once	TRBJ1-5	CASTMAENQPQHF
TRBV5-3	-	TRBJ1-2	CARSLEGGAAPNYGYTF
TRBV7-9	-	TRBJ2-7	CASSRGQGAWEQYF
TRBV7-2	-	TRBJ2-3	CASSFDSPTDTQYF
TRBV7-7	-	TRBJ2-5	CASSFGRQETQYF
TRBV6-5	-	TRBJ1-3	CASRSNRGSGNTIYF
TRBV9	-	TRBJ2-5	CASSVGVSGGQETQYF
TRBV7-8	-	TRBJ1-2	CAISLSLGAFYGYTF
TRBV5-1	-	TRBJ1-4	CASSLYLRDSDPNEKLFF
TRBV19	-	TRBJ2-7	CASSIGQLYEQYF
TRBV2	-	TRBJ2-1	CASSVGTGGYNEQFF
TRBV29-1	-	TRBJ1-2	CSVELRWGYTF
TRBV5-4	once	TRBJ2-5	CASSPPGTSGGARETQYF
TRBV5-1	-	TRBJ2-5	CASSLALRGIQETQYF
TRBV18	-	TRBJ1-2	CASSPQRTVRDGYTF
TRBV7-2	once	TRBJ1-6	CASSLGGLSPLHF
TRBV2	-	TRBJ1-1	CASRAGSSGGTEAFF
TRBV27	few	TRBJ2-1	CASRGGGSYNEQFF
TRBV7-9	-	TRBJ2-3	CASSLVGGVTDTQYF
TRBV19	-	TRBJ2-3	CASSIGDRPTDTQYF
TRBV5-4	-	TRBJ1-2	CASSPGQGHYGYTF
TRBV27	-	TRBJ2-1	CASSPDSPSGHNEQFF